Below are 4 T cell receptor beta chains sequenced from a single sample in a study of blood T cell repertoires in COVID-19. The repertoire was sequenced with immunoSEQ multiplex PCR; TCRdb's copy has only in-frame clones and lacks some. The sample yields approximately 100,000 clones, 88% seen once. Sample: peripheral blood. These receptors all stem from a woman aged 60-75 years with acute or convalescent COVID-19.

The V and J genes are TRBV11-1 and TRBJ2-1, with TRBD2 matching 11 bases. CDR3 length: 14 residues. Germline V gene sequence: CDR1 SGHAT, CDR2 FQDESV (reference sequence). Trimming at V came to 5 bases and at J to 7 bases, leaving 4 bases not matched to a gene. CDR3 residues: CASSKGLAVNEQFF. The CDR3 region has the DNA TGTGCCAGCAGCAAGGGACTAGCGGTTAATGAGCAGTTCTTC.

The rearrangement links TRBV5-1 to TRBJ1-5; no firm D call. The V and J ends lost 0 bases and 1 base respectively, with 11 bases between them. CDR3 size: 16 residues. The germline V gene encodes CDR1 SGHRS and CDR2 YFSETQ. CDR3 DNA: TGCGCCAGCAGCTTGGTTCCCAGCGGGAGCAATCAGCCCCAGCATTTT. This encodes CASSLVPSGSNQPQHF.

This chain links TRBV5-6 with TRBJ1-4; D possibly corresponds to TRBD1 (6 bases). CDR1 is SGHDT, CDR2 YYEEEE, per germline. This CDR3 has 15 amino acids. V lost 0 bases to trimming and J lost 7 bases, with 13 bases between them. This CDR3 reads CASSLGRTVLEKLFF. CDR3 nucleotides: TGTGCCAGCAGCTTGGGGCGGACAGTGCTTGAAAAACTGTTTTTT.

The V call is TRBV7-9, the J call TRBJ1-2; D ambiguous. This CDR3 contains 15 residues. Germline V gives CDR1 SEHNR, CDR2 FQNEAQ (reference sequence). The germline V and J ends were trimmed by 5 bases and 0 bases, with 13 bases remaining between them. The CDR3 protein is CASSPTITTNYGYTF. The CDR3 DNA is TGTGCCAGCAGCCCGACAATTACGACTAACTATGGCTACACCTTC.